The clone carrying this T cell receptor beta chain was seen repeatedly, ten times or more. Its antigen is undetermined. The sample's time point: newly diagnosed GD, antithyroid drugs for less than 3 months. The authors made the TCR library using RNA they extracted from PBMCs. An endocrinology department located in Xi'an, China, was where the patients came from. Arm-PCR of CDR3 regions and iRepertoire HTBI primers were the basis on which TCR beta libraries were built. TCRdb called the multiplex PCR reads again in MiXCR, with one record for every CDR3 protein. The repertoire holds roughly 500,000 distinct CDR3 sequences, with roughly 13% as singletons. This CDR3 comprises 12 residues. Germline CDR1 reads SGHNT; CDR2 reads YYREEE (reference sequence). The ends were cut back, 1 base at V and 3 bases at J, with 5 bases in the middle. The record originates from a study of regulatory T cells in long-lasting Graves disease. On the study more broadly: Graves' cases, newly diagnosed, had used antithyroid drugs under 3 months.

Study outcomes and limitations: Favored usage of TRBV28, TRBJ1-2 and TRBJ2-5 was recorded in persistent disease.

The sample was also linked to a second study, of T cells in Graves' hyperthyroidism and ophthalmopathy.

The source was peripheral blood mononuclear cells (PBMCs), collected at new diagnosis, from a patient treated with antithyroid drugs. This sequence was found in a man aged 30-40 years with Graves disease. The chain couples TRBV5-4 to TRBJ2-7; D not certain. CDR3 sequence reads: CASSLSNYEQYF. CDR3 DNA sequence: TGTGCCAGCAGCTTGTCCAACTACGAGCAGTACTTC. Drawing the rest from reference TRBV5-4 and TRBJ2-7, the complete variable domain is ETGVTQSPTHLIKTRGQQVTLRCSSQSGHNTVSWYQQALGQGPQFIFQYYREEENGRGNFPPRFSGLQFPNYSSELNVNALELDDSALYLCASSLSNYEQYFGPGTRLTVT.